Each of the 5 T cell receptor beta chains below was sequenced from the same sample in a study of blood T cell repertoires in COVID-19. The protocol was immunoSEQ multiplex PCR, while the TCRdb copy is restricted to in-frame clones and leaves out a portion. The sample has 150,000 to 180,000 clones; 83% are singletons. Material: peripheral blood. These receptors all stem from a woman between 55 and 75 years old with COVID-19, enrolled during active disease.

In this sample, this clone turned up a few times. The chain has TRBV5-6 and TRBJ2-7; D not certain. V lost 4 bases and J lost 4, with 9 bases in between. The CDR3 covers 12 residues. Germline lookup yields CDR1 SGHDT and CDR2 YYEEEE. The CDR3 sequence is CASSPGGYEQYF. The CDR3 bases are TGTGCCAGCAGCCCTGGCGGATACGAGCAGTACTTC.

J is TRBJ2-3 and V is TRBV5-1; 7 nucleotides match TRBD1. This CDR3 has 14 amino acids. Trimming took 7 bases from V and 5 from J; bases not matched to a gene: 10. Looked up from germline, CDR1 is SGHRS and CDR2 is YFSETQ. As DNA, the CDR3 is TGCGCCAGCGGGGGAACAGGGGCGAGAGATACGCAGTATTTT. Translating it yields CASGGTGARDTQYF.

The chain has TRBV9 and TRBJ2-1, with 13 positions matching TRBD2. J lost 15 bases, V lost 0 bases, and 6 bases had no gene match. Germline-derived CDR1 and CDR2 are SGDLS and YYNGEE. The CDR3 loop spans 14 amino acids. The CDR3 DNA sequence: TGTGCCAGCAGCGTAGGAACTAGCGGGGGGGCTCGGTTCTTC. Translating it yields CASSVGTSGGARFF.

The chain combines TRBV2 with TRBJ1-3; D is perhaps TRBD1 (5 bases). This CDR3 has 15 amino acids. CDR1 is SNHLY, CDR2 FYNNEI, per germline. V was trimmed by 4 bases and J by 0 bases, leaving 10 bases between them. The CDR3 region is CASSGQSHSGNTIYF. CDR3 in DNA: TGTGCCAGCAGTGGACAGTCTCACTCTGGAAACACCATATATTTT.

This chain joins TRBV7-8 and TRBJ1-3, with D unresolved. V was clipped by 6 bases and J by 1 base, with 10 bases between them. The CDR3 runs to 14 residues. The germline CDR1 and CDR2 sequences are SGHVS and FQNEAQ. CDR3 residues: CASSSGGSGNTIYF. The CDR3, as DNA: TGTGCCAGCAGTTCGGGAGGTTCTGGAAACACCATATATTTT.